The 30 T cell receptor beta chains presented below share a single source sample, sequenced in a study of vaccination and CD4 T cells after COVID-19. Their cognate antigens are unknown. Sequencing of cultured CD4+ T cell DNA used the Oncomine TCR Beta short-read assay. TCRdb used MiXCR to reprocess the PCR reads, holding one entry per CDR3 protein. Here the sample spans about 7,100 distinct CDR3 sequences, less than 80% being singletons. Specified treatment: roughly nine-day PBMC culture with coronavirus spike peptide pools or control peptides (ViraFEST assay). Sequenced material: CD4+ T cells from blood, cultured in vitro. Receptor source: a human donor who had recovered from COVID-19.

This clonotype was counted between two and nine times. The V and J genes are TRBV19 and TRBJ2-1, with a tentative D call TRBD2 (6 bases). Trimming took off 2 bases at V and 7 bases at J, with 18 bases between the two ends. Germline CDR1 and CDR2: LNHDA and SQIVND (reference sequence). This CDR3 has 16 residues. CDR3 amino acids: CASSIRRGRRVNEQFF. In DNA, the CDR3 is TGTGCCAGTAGTATACGTCGAGGGAGGCGCGTGAATGAGCAGTTCTTC.

V and J are TRBV20-1 and TRBJ2-1; TRBD1 agrees at 9 bases. With V trimmed by 0 bases and J by 0 bases, 9 bases remained unmatched. The length of the CDR3 is 18 residues. CDR1 is DFQATT, CDR2 SNEGSKA, per germline (reference sequence). The CDR3 DNA reads TGCAGTGCTAGAGATCCGGGACAGGGCCCGAGCTCCTACAATGAGCAGTTCTTC. Translated, it gives CSARDPGQGPSSYNEQFF.

Comment on this clonotype: One junction end disagrees with the germline gene, perhaps due to a read error. V and J are TRBV7-2 and TRBJ1-2, with a weak D call TRBD1 (6 bases). The length of the CDR3 is 12 residues. Germline V gives CDR1 SGHTA, CDR2 FQGNSA. CDR3 sequence reads: CASSLDRDTNFF. CDR3 DNA sequence: TGTGCCAGCAGCTTAGACAGGGACACTAACTTCTTC.

The chain links TRBV6-5 to TRBJ1-1, with TRBD1 matching 10 bases. J was trimmed by 0 bases and V by 4 bases; bases with no gene match: 2. There are 15 residues in the CDR3. Germline V lookup: CDR1 MNHEY, CDR2 SVGAGI. For the CDR3, the DNA is TGTGCCAGCAGTTCGGGACAGGGGATGAACACTGAAGCTTTCTTT. Its protein product is CASSSGQGMNTEAFF.

This clonotype is categorized as medium-sized. The chain recombines TRBV7-9 with TRBJ2-7; possibly TRBD2 for D (5 bases). This CDR3 is built from 14 residues. Germline loops: CDR1 SEHNR, CDR2 FQNEAQ (reference sequence). The V end was cut by 4 bases, the J end by 2 bases, with 12 bases between. DNA for the CDR3: TGTGCCAGCAGCTCCCCGAGCGGTACCTACGAGCAGTACTTC. As protein: CASSSPSGTYEQYF. Together with reference TRBV7-9 and TRBJ2-7, the CDR3 gives the full variable domain: DTGVSQNPRHKITKRGQNVTFRCDPISEHNRLYWYRQTLGQGPEFLTYFQNEAQLEKSRLLSDRFSAERPKGSFSTLEIQRTEQGDSAMYLCASSSPSGTYEQYFGPGTRLTVT.

This clonotype was found once. The gene calls are TRBV27 and TRBJ2-7, with 8 bases matching TRBD2. V lost 6 bases, J lost 6 bases, and 13 bases stayed unmatched. The CDR3 extends over 15 amino acids. CDR1 MNHEY and CDR2 SMNVEV come from the germline V gene (reference sequence). CDR3 sequence reads: CASSPPSSGSFEQYF. The CDR3 region has the DNA TGTGCCAGCAGCCCGCCGTCCAGCGGGAGTTTCGAGCAGTACTTC.

This chain joins TRBV2 and TRBJ1-6; 9 bases line up with TRBD1. The CDR3 loop spans 15 amino acids. The trim removed 7 bases at V and 7 bases at J, leaving 8 bases unmatched. Germline CDR1 SNHLY, CDR2 FYNNEI. CDR3: CASNRGQGDNSPLHF. CDR3 sequence (DNA): TGTGCCAGCAACCGGGGACAGGGTGACAATTCACCCCTCCACTTT.

The CDR3 loop reads CASVGIYGYTF. The CDR3 DNA is TGTGCCAGCGTAGGGATCTATGGCTACACCTTC. This chain connects TRBV12-3 or TRBV12-4 to TRBJ1-2; D call uncertain. Trimming removed 8 bases from V and 4 bases from J, with 8 bases in between. This CDR3 spans 11 amino acids.

The CDR3 spells CASIREGPFRYTF. The CDR3 nucleotides are TGTGCCAGCATTCGGGAGGGACCCTTCCGGTACACCTTC. This chain joins TRBV28 and TRBJ1-2; tentative D call: TRBD1 (5 bases). V was shortened by 7 bases and J by 11 bases, with 20 bases between the two germline ends. The germline CDR1 and CDR2 sequences are MDHEN and SYDVKM. This CDR3 spans 13 amino acids.

This clonotype rates as large. The chain recombines TRBV6-4 with TRBJ1-1; no definite D call. V shed 0 bases and J shed 3 bases, with 14 bases lying between them. The germline gives CDR1 MRHNA, CDR2 SNTAGT. CDR3 length equals 16 residues. CDR3 coding DNA: TGTGCCAGCAGTGACTCGAAGTTTTCCACGGACACTGAAGCTTTCTTT. Translated, it gives CASSDSKFSTDTEAFF.

V gene TRBV27 combines with J gene TRBJ2-6; D not resolved. This CDR3 contains 14 residues. V was trimmed by 7 bases and J by 2 bases, leaving 9 bases between them. Germline loops: CDR1 MNHEY, CDR2 SMNVEV (reference sequence). The CDR3 region is CASTTPAGANVLTF. The CDR3 DNA follows: TGTGCCAGCACCACACCCGCTGGGGCCAACGTCCTGACTTTC. The variable domain in full, completed from reference TRBV27 and TRBJ2-6, reads EAQVTQNPRYLITVTGKKLTVTCSQNMNHEYMSWYRQDPGLGLRQIYYSMNVEVTDKGDVPEGYKVSRKEKRNFPLILESPSPNQTSLYFCASTTPAGANVLTFGAGSRLTVL.

The gene calls are TRBV28 and TRBJ2-7; a weak D match, TRBD2 (6 bases). Looked up from germline, CDR1 is MDHEN and CDR2 is SYDVKM. V gave up 2 bases and J gave up 2 bases, with 10 bases separating them. The CDR3 is made up of 14 amino acids. The CDR3 here is CASSLGGNTYEQYF. The CDR3 region has the DNA TGTGCCAGCAGTTTAGGGGGGAACACCTACGAGCAGTACTTC.

The chain is built from TRBV19 and TRBJ2-5, with D perhaps matching TRBD1 (5 bases). Trimming stripped 4 bases from V and 6 bases from J, with 12 bases between. From germline, CDR1 is LNHDA and CDR2 SQIVND (reference sequence). The CDR3 extends over 13 amino acids. The DNA for the CDR3 is TGTGCCAGTAGTAGAACAGGTGGGAAGACCCAGTACTTC. Residues: CASSRTGGKTQYF.

This clonotype was counted a few times. The V call is TRBV27, the J call TRBJ2-7, with 7 bases lining up with TRBD1. This CDR3 comprises 15 residues. V shed 5 bases, J shed 5 bases, and the junction held 12 bases outside the gene matches. Germline CDR1 and CDR2: MNHEY and SMNVEV (reference sequence). CDR3 bases: TGTGCCAGCAGTGCTAGGGGACAGCTCGCGGACGAGCAGTACTTC. Translation gives CASSARGQLADEQYF.

This clonotype was seen only a few times. This chain connects TRBV20-1 to TRBJ1-1, with a weak D call TRBD1 (6 bases). This CDR3 spans 16 amino acids. The germline V gene encodes CDR1 DFQATT and CDR2 SNEGSKA (reference sequence). V was shortened by 2 bases and J by 0 bases, with 16 bases between the two germline ends. The CDR3 spells CSARMRGRQVNTEAFF. CDR3 DNA: TGCAGTGCTAGAATGCGGGGGCGCCAGGTGAACACTGAAGCTTTCTTT.

The chain couples TRBV6-1 to TRBJ2-2; 9 nucleotides line up with TRBD1. After removal of 5 bases from V and 5 bases from J, the junction contained 6 bases not matched to a gene. CDR1 is MNHNS and CDR2 is SASEGT in the germline V gene. The CDR3 has 15 amino acids. This chain's CDR3 is CASSKGQGRTGELFF. The CDR3 DNA reads TGTGCCAGCAGTAAGGGACAGGGAAGGACCGGGGAGCTGTTTTTT.

The J gene is TRBJ1-1, the V gene TRBV7-2; D is possibly TRBD1 (5 bases). The CDR3 is made up of 15 amino acids. Trimming took 4 bases from V and 5 from J, leaving 17 bases between them. CDR1 and CDR2 from the germline V gene are SGHTA and FQGNSA. CDR3 residues: CASSYAGIRDTEAFF. The CDR3 bases are TGTGCCAGCAGCTATGCAGGGATACGAGATACTGAAGCTTTCTTT.

The chain recombines TRBV2 with TRBJ1-5; tentatively, D is TRBD1 (6 bases). Germline V gene lookup returns CDR1 SNHLY and CDR2 FYNNEI. V was pared by 4 bases and J by 2 bases, with 12 bases between. The CDR3 has 15 residues. The CDR3 here is CASSVPQGGNQPQHF. The CDR3 nucleotides read TGTGCCAGCAGTGTCCCACAGGGCGGCAATCAGCCCCAGCATTTT.

This clonotype has more than one count but fewer than ten. This chain links TRBV12-3 or TRBV12-4 with TRBJ1-3; D uncertain. This CDR3 comprises 14 residues. V was cut by 5 bases and J by 0 bases, with 8 bases left in between. CDR3 in DNA: TGTGCCAGCAGTCAAAGCGGCTCTGGAAACACCATATATTTT. Translated, it gives CASSQSGSGNTIYF.

The chain uses TRBV18 and TRBJ1-2, with D unclear. This CDR3 contains 14 residues. The V end was cut by 3 bases, the J end by 4 bases, with 12 bases between. The germline V gene has CDR1 KGHSH and CDR2 LQKENI. The CDR3 loop is CASSPPQELYGYTF. For the CDR3, the DNA is TGTGCCAGCTCACCCCCCCAGGAGCTCTATGGCTACACCTTC.

The chain combines TRBV27 with TRBJ1-4, with a possible D match to TRBD1 (5 bases). The CDR3 spans 15 residues. Germline V gene sequence: CDR1 MNHEY, CDR2 SMNVEV (reference sequence). Trimming removed 6 bases at V and 3 bases at J, with 14 bases between. The CDR3 region has the DNA TGTGCCAGCAGCTCCAGGGCAGCCTCTAATGAAAAACTGTTTTTT. It encodes CASSSRAASNEKLFF.

This chain uses TRBV6-5 with TRBJ2-3, with 8 bases matching TRBD2. The CDR3 spans 18 residues. V lost 4 bases and J lost 0; bases outside the gene matches: 12. Germline-derived CDR1 and CDR2 are MNHEY and SVGAGI. This chain's CDR3 is CASSLAGGLILSTDTQYF. The CDR3 DNA is TGTGCCAGCAGTTTGGCGGGAGGTCTTATCTTGAGCACAGATACGCAGTATTTT.

The V and J genes are TRBV29-1 and TRBJ2-7; either TRBD1 or TRBD2 may fit D (5 bases each). V was clipped by 6 bases and J by 4 bases, with 16 bases between them. The CDR3 runs 13 residues. Germline V gene sequence: CDR1 SQVTM, CDR2 ANQGSEA. DNA for the CDR3: TGCAGCGTGGGAACGGGACCAGTTTACGAGCAGTACTTC. Protein product: CSVGTGPVYEQYF.

The chain links TRBV20-1 to TRBJ1-5, with D possibly TRBD1 on 6 matching bases. Deletions cut 0 bases from V and 1 base from J, with 10 bases between. CDR1 is DFQATT and CDR2 is SNEGSKA in the germline V gene (reference sequence). CDR3 length: 15 amino acids. The CDR3 DNA follows: TGCAGTGCTAGAGATATGAGGGGGAGCAATCAGCCCCAGCATTTT. Protein product: CSARDMRGSNQPQHF.

This clonotype was seen more than once but under ten times. The rearrangement links TRBV4-3 to TRBJ1-2; 9 positions agree with TRBD1. CDR1 LGHNA and CDR2 YSLEER come from the germline V gene. The CDR3 is made up of 16 amino acids. Trimming at V came to 4 bases and at J to 4 bases, leaving 10 bases not matched to a gene. The CDR3 region is CASSLASGTGPYGYTF. The CDR3 DNA reads TGCGCCAGCAGCCTCGCTAGCGGGACAGGGCCCTATGGCTACACCTTC.

This chain connects TRBV4-3 to TRBJ2-1, with 7 bases identical to TRBD2. Germline trimming cut 4 bases from V and 2 bases from J; bases unmatched to any gene: 8. CDR1 is LGHNA and CDR2 is YSLEER in the germline V gene. The CDR3 totals 16 residues. CDR3 DNA sequence: TGCGCCAGCAGCCGTCGTGGGAGCGGGGCCTACAATGAGCAGTTCTTC. Encoded protein: CASSRRGSGAYNEQFF.

This clonotype showed up just a few times. This chain uses TRBV7-9 with TRBJ1-6, with 7 bases that match TRBD1. Trimming removed 1 base from V and 14 bases from J; junction bases left unmatched: 14. Germline V gene sequence: CDR1 SEHNR, CDR2 FQNEAQ (reference sequence). This CDR3 is built from 16 residues. CDR3 protein: CASSLEVKGAPRALHF. The DNA for the CDR3 is TGTGCCAGCAGCTTAGAAGTTAAGGGGGCCCCCAGAGCCCTCCACTTT.

The rearrangement joins TRBV7-2 to TRBJ2-3; the match to TRBD2 covers 14 bases. Germline V CDR1 and CDR2: SGHTA, FQGNSA. Trimming at V came to 0 bases and at J to 8 bases, leaving 10 bases not matched to a gene. The CDR3 has 18 amino acids. In DNA, the CDR3 is TGTGCCAGCAGCTTAGCGTTGACTAGCGGGAGGGCTGGGGGTACGCAGTATTTT. Residues: CASSLALTSGRAGGTQYF.

This sequence joins TRBV20-1 and TRBJ2-3, with D perhaps matching TRBD2 (6 bases). CDR1 is DFQATT and CDR2 is SNEGSKA in the germline V gene (reference sequence). This CDR3 contains 14 residues. Between the trimmed V and J ends, which lost 6 bases and 5 bases, there was a span of 18 bases. CDR3 amino acids: CSAGGKRAIDTQYF. CDR3 DNA sequence: TGCAGTGCGGGGGGTAAGCGGGCGATAGATACGCAGTATTTT.

The chain has TRBV11-2 and TRBJ1-1, with D maybe TRBD1 (5 bases). The length of the CDR3 is 16 residues. The germline CDR1 and CDR2 sequences are SGHAT and FQNNGV. The V end was cut by 5 bases, the J end by 5 bases, with 21 bases between. In DNA form, the CDR3 reads TGTGCCAGCAGCCCGGCGGGGCGCGAGGGGAGGACTGAAGCTTTCTTT. It encodes CASSPAGREGRTEAFF.